The present T cell receptor beta chain was sequenced within a study of Graves' ophthalmopathy and Graves' hyperthyroidism. General study findings and limits: Ophthalmopathy progression cases were predicted by the model with 70.59% sensitivity and approximately 76% specificity.

All donors with ophthalmopathy were recorded as having moderate-to-severe activity, CAS ≥3, NOSPECS ≥4 and a duration under 3 months. The authors amplified TCR beta CDR3 regions from RNA transcripts. First-round RT-PCR used HTBI primers; second-round multiplex PCR followed. TCRdb called the multiplex PCR reads again in MiXCR, with one record for every CDR3 protein. Of 300,000 to 400,000 distinct CDR3 sequences listed, roughly a sixth are singletons. With regard to this clonotype: Its cognate antigen is unknown.

J gave up 5 bases and V 6 bases, and 7 bases lay outside the gene matches. CDR3 length equals 14 residues. Looked up from germline, CDR1 is MNHNS and CDR2 is SASEGT. The sequencing input was peripheral blood. The TCR comes from an adult man with Graves' ophthalmopathy. The chain couples TRBV6-1 to TRBJ2-4; 7 nucleotides agree with TRBD1. CDR3 nucleotides: TGTGCCAGCAGCTTCGAGACAGGGCAAAACATTCAGTACTTC. This codes for CASSFETGQNIQYF.